This T cell receptor (beta chain) was obtained from a study of cytomegalovirus exposure and HLA in healthy donors. Study observations and caveats: The majority of CMV-associated TCR beta chains were reported as apparently HLA-restricted in a later analysis. Solely CMV serostatus was available to characterize immune exposure. Cytomegalovirus status was reportedly diagnosed by the classifier with high sensitivity and specificity.

60 Vbeta and 13 Jbeta primers were used in PCR. Profiled with immunoSEQ multiplex PCR; TCRdb holds only in-frame clones, not every one. The repertoire holds 170,000 or so clones, with under 90% as singletons. CDR3 size: 18 residues. V trimming: 0 bases; J trimming: 5 bases; junction bases outside the gene matches: 14. Per germline, CDR1 LGHNA and CDR2 YSLEER. All donors participated as healthy donors of bone marrow. With regard to this clone: Its antigen is not known.

The TCR sequence derives from a man younger than 30 in good health and CMV-seronegative. This chain joins TRBV4-3 and TRBJ2-5; 8 nucleotides align to TRBD2. The material sequenced was PBMCs. The CDR3 reads CASSQDSGGGSPGETQYF. CDR3 sequence (DNA): TGCGCCAGCAGCCAAGATTCGGGCGGGGGGTCCCCAGGGGAGACCCAGTACTTC.